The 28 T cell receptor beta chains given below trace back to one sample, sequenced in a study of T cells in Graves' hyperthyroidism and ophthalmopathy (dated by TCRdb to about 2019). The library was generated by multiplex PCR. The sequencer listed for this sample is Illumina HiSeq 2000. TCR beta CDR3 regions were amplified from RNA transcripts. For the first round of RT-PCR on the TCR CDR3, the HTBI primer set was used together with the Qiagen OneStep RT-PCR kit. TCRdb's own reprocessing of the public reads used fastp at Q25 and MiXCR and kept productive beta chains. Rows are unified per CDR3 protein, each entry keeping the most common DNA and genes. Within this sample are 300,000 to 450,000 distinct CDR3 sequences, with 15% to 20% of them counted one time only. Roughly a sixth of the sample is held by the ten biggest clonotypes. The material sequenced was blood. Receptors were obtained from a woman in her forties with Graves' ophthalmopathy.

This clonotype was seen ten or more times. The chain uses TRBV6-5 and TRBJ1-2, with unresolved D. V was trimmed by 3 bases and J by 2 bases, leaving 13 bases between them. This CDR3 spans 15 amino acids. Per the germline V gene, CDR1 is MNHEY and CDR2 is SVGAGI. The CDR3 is CASSYSSSVNYGYTF. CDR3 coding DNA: TGTGCCAGCAGTTATAGTAGTTCGGTAAACTATGGCTACACCTTC.

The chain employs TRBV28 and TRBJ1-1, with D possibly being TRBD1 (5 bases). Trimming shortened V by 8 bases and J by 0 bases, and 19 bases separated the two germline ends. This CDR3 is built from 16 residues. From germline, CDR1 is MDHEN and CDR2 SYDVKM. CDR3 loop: CASGDRGVKMNTEAFF. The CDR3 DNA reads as TGTGCCAGCGGGGATCGGGGGGTTAAGATGAACACTGAAGCTTTCTTT. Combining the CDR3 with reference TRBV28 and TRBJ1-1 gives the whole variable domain DVKVTQSSRYLVKRTGEKVFLECVQDMDHENMFWYRQDPGLGLRLIYFSYDVKMKEKGDIPEGYSVSREKKERFSLILESASTNQTSMYLCASGDRGVKMNTEAFFGQGTRLTVV.

As DNA, the CDR3 is TGTGCCTGGAGTGTCGACCGGACTAGCGGGAGTGACGGGGAGCAGTACTTC. Translated, it gives CAWSVDRTSGSDGEQYF. V gene TRBV30 combines with J gene TRBJ2-7, with 13 bases that match TRBD2. CDR1 is GTSNPN and CDR2 is SVGIG in the germline V gene (reference sequence). The CDR3 is 17 residues long. The ends lost 0 bases at V and 7 bases at J; junction bases unmatched: 12.

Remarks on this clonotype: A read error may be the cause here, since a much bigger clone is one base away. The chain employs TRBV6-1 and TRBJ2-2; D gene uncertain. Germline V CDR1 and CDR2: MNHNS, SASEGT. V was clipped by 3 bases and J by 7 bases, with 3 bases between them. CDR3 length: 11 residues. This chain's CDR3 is CASSEFGELFF. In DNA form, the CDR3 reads TGTGCCAGCAGTGAGTTCGGGGAGCTGTTTTTT.

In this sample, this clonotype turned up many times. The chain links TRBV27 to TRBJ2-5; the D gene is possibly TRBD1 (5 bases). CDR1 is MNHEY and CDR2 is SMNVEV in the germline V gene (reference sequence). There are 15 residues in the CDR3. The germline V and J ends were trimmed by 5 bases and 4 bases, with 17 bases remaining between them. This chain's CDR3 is CASSPLVQASETQYF. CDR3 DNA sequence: TGTGCCAGCAGTCCCCTAGTACAGGCATCAGAGACCCAGTACTTC.

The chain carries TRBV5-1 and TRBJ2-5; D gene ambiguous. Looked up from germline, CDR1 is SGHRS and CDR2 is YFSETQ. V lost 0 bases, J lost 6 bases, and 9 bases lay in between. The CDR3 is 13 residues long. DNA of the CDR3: TGCGCCAGCAGCTTGGATTTTGGGCAGACCCAGTACTTC. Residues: CASSLDFGQTQYF.

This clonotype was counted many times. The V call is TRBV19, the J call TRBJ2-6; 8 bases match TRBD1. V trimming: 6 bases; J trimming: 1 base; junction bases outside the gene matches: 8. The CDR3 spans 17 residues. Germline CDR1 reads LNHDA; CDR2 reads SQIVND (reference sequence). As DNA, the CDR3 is TGTGCCAGTAGCCGATCAGGGGGCGTATCTGGGGCCAACGTCCTGACTTTC. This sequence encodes CASSRSGGVSGANVLTF. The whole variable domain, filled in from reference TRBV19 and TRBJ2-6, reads DGGITQSPKYLFRKEGQNVTLSCEQNLNHDAMYWYRQDPGQGLRLIYYSQIVNDFQKGDIAEGYSVSREKKESFPLTVTSAQKNPTAFYLCASSRSGGVSGANVLTFGAGSRLTVL.

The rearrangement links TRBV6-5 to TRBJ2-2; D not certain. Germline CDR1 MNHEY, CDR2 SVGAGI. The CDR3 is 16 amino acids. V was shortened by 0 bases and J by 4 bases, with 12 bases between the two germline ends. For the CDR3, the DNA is TGTGCCAGCAGTTACTCGACTGCGCGGAGCACCGGGGAGCTGTTTTTT. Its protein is CASSYSTARSTGELFF.

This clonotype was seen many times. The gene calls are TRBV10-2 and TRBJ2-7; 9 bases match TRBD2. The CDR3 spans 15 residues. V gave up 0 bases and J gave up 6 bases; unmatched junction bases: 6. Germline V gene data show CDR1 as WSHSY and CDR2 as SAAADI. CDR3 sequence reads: CASSESGTSRAEQYF. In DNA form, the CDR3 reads TGCGCCAGCAGTGAGTCGGGGACTAGCCGAGCCGAGCAGTACTTC.

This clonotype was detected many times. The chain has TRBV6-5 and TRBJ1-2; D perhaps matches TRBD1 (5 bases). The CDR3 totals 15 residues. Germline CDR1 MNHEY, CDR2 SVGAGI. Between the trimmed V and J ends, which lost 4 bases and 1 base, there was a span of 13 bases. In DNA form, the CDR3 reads TGTGCCAGCAGTTTAAACCCTCAGGGTAACTATGGCTACACCTTC. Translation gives CASSLNPQGNYGYTF.

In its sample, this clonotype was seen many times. The CDR3 protein is CASSLGGKAFF. CDR3 coding DNA: TGTGCCAGCAGTTTAGGAGGGAAAGCTTTCTTT. This chain joins TRBV12-3 or TRBV12-4 and TRBJ1-1; D not resolved. With 1 base removed from V and 9 bases from J, the gap between germline ends came to 6 bases. CDR3 length: 11 amino acids.

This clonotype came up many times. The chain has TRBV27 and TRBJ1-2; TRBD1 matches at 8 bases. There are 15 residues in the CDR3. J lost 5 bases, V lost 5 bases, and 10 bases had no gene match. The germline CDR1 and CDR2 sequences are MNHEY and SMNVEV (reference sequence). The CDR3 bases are TGTGCCAGCAGTCCCAGGACAGGGTGGGTTTATGGCTACACCTTC. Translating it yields CASSPRTGWVYGYTF.

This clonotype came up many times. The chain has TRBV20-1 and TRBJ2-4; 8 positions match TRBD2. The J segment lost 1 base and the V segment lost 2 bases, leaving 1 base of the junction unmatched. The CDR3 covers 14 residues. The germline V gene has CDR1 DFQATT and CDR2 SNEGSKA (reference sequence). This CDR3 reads CSARPSGAKNIQYF. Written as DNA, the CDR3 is TGCAGTGCTAGACCTAGCGGGGCCAAAAACATTCAGTACTTC.

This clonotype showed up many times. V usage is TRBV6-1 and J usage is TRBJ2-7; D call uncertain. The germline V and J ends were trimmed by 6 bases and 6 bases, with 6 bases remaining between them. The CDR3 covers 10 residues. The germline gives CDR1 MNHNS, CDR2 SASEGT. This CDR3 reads CASSRSEQYF. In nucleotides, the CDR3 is TGTGCCAGCAGCCGATCCGAGCAGTACTTC.

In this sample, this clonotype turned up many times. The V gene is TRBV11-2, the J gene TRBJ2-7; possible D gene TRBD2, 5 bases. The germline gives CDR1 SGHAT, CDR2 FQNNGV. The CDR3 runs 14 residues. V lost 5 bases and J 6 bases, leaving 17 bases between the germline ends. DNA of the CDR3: TGTGCCAGCAGCCCACCCTGGACTCTGCGCGAGCAGTACTTC. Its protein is CASSPPWTLREQYF.

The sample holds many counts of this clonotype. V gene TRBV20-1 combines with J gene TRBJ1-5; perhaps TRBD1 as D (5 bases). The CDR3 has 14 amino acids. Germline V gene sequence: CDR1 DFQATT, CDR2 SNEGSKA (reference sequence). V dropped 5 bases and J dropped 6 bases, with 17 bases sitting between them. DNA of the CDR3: TGCAGTGCTCCAAGCCCCCAGGGAAGTCAGCCCCAGCATTTT. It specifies CSAPSPQGSQPQHF.

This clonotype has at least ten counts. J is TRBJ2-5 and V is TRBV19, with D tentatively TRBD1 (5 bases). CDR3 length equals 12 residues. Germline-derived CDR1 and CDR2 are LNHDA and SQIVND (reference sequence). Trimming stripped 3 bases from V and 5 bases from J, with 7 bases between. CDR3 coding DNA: TGTGCCAGTAGTATGTGGGGCGAGACCCAGTACTTC. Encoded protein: CASSMWGETQYF.

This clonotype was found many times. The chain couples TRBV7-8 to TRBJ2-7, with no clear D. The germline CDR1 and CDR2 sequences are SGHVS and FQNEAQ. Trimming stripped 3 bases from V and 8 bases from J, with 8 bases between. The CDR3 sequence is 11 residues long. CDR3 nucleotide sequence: TGTGCCAGCAGCTTCACACGGAAGCAGTACTTC. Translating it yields CASSFTRKQYF. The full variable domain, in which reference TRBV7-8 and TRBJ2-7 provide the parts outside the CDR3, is GAGVSQSPRYKVAKRGQDVALRCDPISGHVSLFWYQQALGQGPEFLTYFQNEAQLDKSGLPSDRFFAERPEGSVSTLKIQRTQQEDSAVYLCASSFTRKQYFGPGTRLTVT.

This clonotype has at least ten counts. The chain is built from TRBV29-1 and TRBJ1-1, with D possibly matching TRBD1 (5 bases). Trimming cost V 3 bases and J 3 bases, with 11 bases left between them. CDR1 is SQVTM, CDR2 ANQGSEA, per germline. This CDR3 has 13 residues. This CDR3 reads CSVDRQGHTEAFF. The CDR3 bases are TGCAGCGTTGACAGGCAGGGCCACACTGAAGCTTTCTTT.

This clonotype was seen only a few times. The CDR3 sequence is CASSQGNPRPGELFF. The CDR3 DNA follows: TGTGCCAGCAGCCAAGGAAACCCTCGCCCCGGGGAGCTGTTTTTT. The J gene is TRBJ2-2, the V gene TRBV11-3; no firm D call. The V gene lost 5 bases and the J gene lost 6 bases, with 16 bases spanning the gap. The V gene's germline CDR1 is SGHNT and CDR2 YENEEA. The CDR3 totals 15 residues. Drawing the rest from reference TRBV11-3 and TRBJ2-2, the complete variable domain is EAGVVQSPRYKIIEKKQPVAFWCNPISGHNTLYWYLQNLGQGPELLIRYENEEAVDDSQLPKDRFSAERLKGVDSTLKIQPAELGDSAVYLCASSQGNPRPGELFFGEGSRLTVL.

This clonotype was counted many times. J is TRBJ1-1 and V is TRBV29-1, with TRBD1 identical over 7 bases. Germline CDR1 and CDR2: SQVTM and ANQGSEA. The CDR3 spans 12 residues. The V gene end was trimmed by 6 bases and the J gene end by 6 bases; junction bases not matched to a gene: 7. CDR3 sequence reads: CSVGDRAAEAFF. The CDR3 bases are TGCAGCGTCGGAGACAGGGCGGCTGAAGCTTTCTTT.

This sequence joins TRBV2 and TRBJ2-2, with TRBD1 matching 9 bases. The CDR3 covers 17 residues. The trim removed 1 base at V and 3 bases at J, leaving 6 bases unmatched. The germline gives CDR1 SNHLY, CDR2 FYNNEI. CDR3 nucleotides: TGTGCCAGCAGTGAAGATAACAGGGGGCTGGACACCGGGGAGCTGTTTTTT. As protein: CASSEDNRGLDTGELFF.

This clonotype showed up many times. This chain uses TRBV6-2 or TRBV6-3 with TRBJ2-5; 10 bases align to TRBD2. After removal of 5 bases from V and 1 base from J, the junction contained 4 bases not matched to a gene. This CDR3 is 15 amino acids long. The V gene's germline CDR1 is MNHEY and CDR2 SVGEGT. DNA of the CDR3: TGTGCCAGCAGTCTAGCGGGAGTAGTCCAAGAGACCCAGTACTTC. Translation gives CASSLAGVVQETQYF.

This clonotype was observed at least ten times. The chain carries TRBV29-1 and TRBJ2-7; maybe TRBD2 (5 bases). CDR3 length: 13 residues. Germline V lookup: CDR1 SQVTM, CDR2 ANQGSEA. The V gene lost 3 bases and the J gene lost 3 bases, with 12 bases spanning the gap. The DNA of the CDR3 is TGCAGCGTTGAGGACGCAGACTACTACGAGCAGTACTTC. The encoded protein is CSVEDADYYEQYF.

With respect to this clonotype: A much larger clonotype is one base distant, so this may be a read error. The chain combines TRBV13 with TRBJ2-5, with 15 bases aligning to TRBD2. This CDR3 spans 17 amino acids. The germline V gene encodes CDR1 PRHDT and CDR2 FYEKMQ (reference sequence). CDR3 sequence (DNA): TGTGCCGGCAGCTTACCGGGACTAGCGGGAGGAGGAGAGACCCAGTACTTC. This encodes CAGSLPGLAGGGETQYF.

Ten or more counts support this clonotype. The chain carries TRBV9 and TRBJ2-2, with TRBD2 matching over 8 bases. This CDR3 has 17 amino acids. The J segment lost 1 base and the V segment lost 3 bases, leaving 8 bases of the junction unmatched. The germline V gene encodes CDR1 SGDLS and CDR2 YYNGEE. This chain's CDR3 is CASSGHLAGRNTGELFF. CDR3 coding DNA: TGTGCCAGCAGCGGGCACCTAGCGGGTCGGAACACCGGGGAGCTGTTTTTT.

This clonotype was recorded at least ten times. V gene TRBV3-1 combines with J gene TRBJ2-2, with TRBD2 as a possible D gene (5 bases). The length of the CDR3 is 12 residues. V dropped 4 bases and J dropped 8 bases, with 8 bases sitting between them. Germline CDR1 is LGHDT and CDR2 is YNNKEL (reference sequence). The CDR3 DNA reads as TGTGCCAGCAGCCCTACGGGAGGGGAGCTGTTTTTT. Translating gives CASSPTGGELFF.

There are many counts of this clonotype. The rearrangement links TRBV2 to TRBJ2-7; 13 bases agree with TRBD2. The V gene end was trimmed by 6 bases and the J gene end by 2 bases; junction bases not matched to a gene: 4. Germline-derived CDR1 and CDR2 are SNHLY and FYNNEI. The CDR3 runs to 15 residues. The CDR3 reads CASSGTSGITYEQYF. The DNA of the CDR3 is TGTGCCAGCAGCGGGACTAGCGGGATTACCTACGAGCAGTACTTC.